One and the same sample provided the 10 T cell receptor beta chains below, sequenced in a study of shared clonotypes between healthy human individuals. Data came from immunoSEQ multiplex PCR; TCRdb stores just in-frame clones and leaves some out. This sample has 2 million to 3 million clones; 80% to 95% occur once, and the top ten carry approximately 0.37%. Sequenced sample: naive CD4+ T cells from PBMCs. Subset indicated: CD45RA+ positively selected. The receptors stem from a man younger than 30 in good health. Some clones in this sample may be carry-over from other donors' samples.

Only a few counts were recorded for this clone. The same CDR3 arises from other DNA sequences in this sample as well. The chain is built from TRBV5-1 and TRBJ1-1; possibly TRBD1 for D (5 bases). This CDR3 spans 14 amino acids. V was trimmed by 1 base and J by 2 bases, leaving 9 bases between them. Germline V CDR1 and CDR2: SGHRS, YFSETQ. The CDR3 loop reads CASSLLTENTEAFF. In DNA, the CDR3 is TGCGCCAGCAGCTTGTTGACAGAAAACACTGAAGCTTTCTTT.

The rearrangement joins TRBV10-1 to TRBJ1-2, with 8 positions matching TRBD1. The V and J ends lost 5 bases and 8 bases, in that order; junction bases with no gene match: 16. The CDR3 totals 16 residues. Germline CDR1 WNHNN, CDR2 SYGVQD (reference sequence). The CDR3 here is CASSPTVRGRQHGYTF. In nucleotides, the CDR3 is TGCGCCAGCAGTCCAACAGTCAGGGGGCGCCAACACGGCTACACCTTC.

This chain links TRBV28 with TRBJ2-3; no definite D call. The germline CDR1 and CDR2 sequences are MDHEN and SYDVKM. V dropped 5 bases and J dropped 0 bases, with 15 bases sitting between them. The CDR3 totals 16 residues. The CDR3 sequence: CASSLGLTQSTDTQYF. The CDR3 DNA reads TGTGCCAGCAGTCTCGGATTGACTCAAAGCACAGATACGCAGTATTTT.

V and J are TRBV6-5 and TRBJ2-7; 11 bases align to TRBD2. Germline values: CDR1 MNHEY, CDR2 SVGAGI. The CDR3 has 15 amino acids. V lost 5 bases to trimming and J lost 0 bases; unmatched junction nucleotides: 3. This CDR3 reads CASSATSGNSYEQYF. The DNA of the CDR3 is TGTGCCAGCAGTGCGACTAGCGGGAACTCCTACGAGCAGTACTTC.

Remarks on this clone: Other DNA sequences in the same sample also yield this CDR3. The chain uses TRBV19 and TRBJ2-7, with no clear D. The germline V gene encodes CDR1 LNHDA and CDR2 SQIVND (reference sequence). The germline V and J ends were trimmed by 4 bases and 3 bases, with 10 bases remaining between them. The CDR3 has 13 residues. CDR3 residues: CASSTPGGYEQYF. CDR3 in DNA: TGTGCCAGTAGTACCCCCGGCGGCTACGAGCAGTACTTC.

This chain connects TRBV9 to TRBJ2-1; D is perhaps TRBD2 (7 bases). Trimming pared 2 bases from V and 0 bases from J, leaving 21 bases between. The CDR3 consists of 19 residues. The germline V gene encodes CDR1 SGDLS and CDR2 YYNGEE. The CDR3 loop reads CASSVPKKGGGSSYNEQFF. The CDR3 nucleotides are TGTGCCAGCAGCGTTCCTAAAAAGGGAGGGGGTAGCTCCTACAATGAGCAGTTCTTC. The whole variable domain, remainder taken from reference TRBV9 and TRBJ2-1, is DSGVTQTPKHLITATGQRVTLRCSPRSGDLSVYWYQQSLDQGLQFLIQYYNGEERAKGNILERFSAQQFPDLHSELNLSSLELGDSALYFCASSVPKKGGGSSYNEQFFGPGTRLTVL.

The rearrangement joins TRBV18 to TRBJ1-4; the D gene is possibly TRBD1 (5 bases). The CDR3 has 13 residues. V was cut by 4 bases and J by 6 bases, with 9 bases left in between. CDR1 and CDR2 from the germline V gene are KGHSH and LQKENI. CDR3 in amino acids: CASSRQGYEKLFF. The CDR3 coding sequence is TGTGCCAGCTCACGGCAGGGTTATGAAAAACTGTTTTTT.

V gene TRBV7-6 combines with J gene TRBJ2-2; 9 bases fit TRBD1. CDR1 is SGHVS and CDR2 is FNYEAQ in the germline V gene. V lost 7 bases to trimming and J lost 4 bases; unmatched junction nucleotides: 7. The CDR3 sequence is 15 residues long. CDR3 sequence: CASTQQGAGTGELFF. CDR3 nucleotides: TGTGCCAGCACGCAACAGGGGGCGGGCACCGGGGAGCTGTTTTTT.

V and J are TRBV6-1 and TRBJ2-4; D possibly corresponds to TRBD2 (6 bases). V lost 4 bases, J lost 7 bases, and 14 bases lay in between. Germline V gene lookup returns CDR1 MNHNS and CDR2 SASEGT. CDR3 length: 14 residues. The CDR3 is CASSASVGLNIQYF. CDR3 coding DNA: TGTGCCAGCAGTGCTAGCGTCGGTTTGAACATTCAGTACTTC.

The chain is built from TRBV5-4 and TRBJ1-1, with D possibly being TRBD1 (5 bases). V lost 0 bases to trimming and J lost 1 base, with 10 bases between them. The CDR3 extends over 15 amino acids. Per germline, CDR1 SGHNT and CDR2 YYREEE (reference sequence). The CDR3 DNA sequence: TGTGCCAGCAGCTTGGAGGGACCCGCGAACACTGAAGCTTTCTTT. Encoded protein: CASSLEGPANTEAFF.